The source of this TCR beta chain is a study of blood T cells in healthy people across ages. On this clonotype itself: The target antigen is unknown.

General observations from the study: Relative to aged donors, long-lived donors carried more naive CD4+ cells and displayed higher diversity. As age increased, TCR beta diversity per million T cells fell in a roughly linear fashion.

The V segment lost 3 bases and the J segment 4 bases; nucleotides outside the gene matches: 8. The germline gives CDR1 GTSNPN, CDR2 SVGIG (reference sequence). The CDR3 extends over 14 amino acids. A second PCR of 7 to 11 cycles used a sample-barcoded 5' primer and a J-beta primer mix. CDR3-containing paired-end reads numbering at least 2.5 million came from each sample. TCRdb used MiXCR to reprocess the 5' RACE reads, holding one entry per CDR3 protein. The data contain 550,000 to 700,000 distinct CDR3 sequences, 27% of them singletons. This receptor was obtained from a woman aged 65 to 85 in good health. The V and J genes are TRBV30 and TRBJ1-2; TRBD1 aligns across 7 bases. The sample consisted of blood. CDR3 sequence: CAWRPSGQLYGYTF. CDR3 sequence (DNA): TGTGCCTGGAGACCCTCGGGACAGCTCTATGGCTACACCTTC.